The 20 T cell receptor beta chains presented below share a single source sample, sequenced in a study of blood T cells in healthy people across ages. Combining a sample-barcoded 5' primer with a J-beta primer mix, a second PCR ran for 7 to 11 cycles. TCRdb called the 5' RACE reads again in MiXCR, with one record for every CDR3 protein. The sample yields under 1 million distinct CDR3 sequences, approximately 48% seen once. Sample: blood. The receptors stem from a man aged 55 to 70 in good health.

This clonotype was observed a few times. CDR3 sequence reads: CSASSGGVQNIQYF. The CDR3 DNA sequence: TGCAGTGCTAGTAGCGGGGGGGTCCAAAACATTCAGTACTTC. The V gene is TRBV20-1, the J gene TRBJ2-4, with 11 bases fitting TRBD2. Germline V lookup: CDR1 DFQATT, CDR2 SNEGSKA (reference sequence). J gave up 5 bases and V 3 bases, and 3 bases lay outside the gene matches. CDR3 length: 14 amino acids.

The chain couples TRBV2 to TRBJ1-2; 7 positions agree with TRBD1. This CDR3 contains 15 residues. V lost 2 bases, J lost 0 bases, and 3 bases stayed unmatched. CDR1 is SNHLY and CDR2 is FYNNEI in the germline V gene. The CDR3 DNA is TGTGCCAGCAGTGAAAGGACAGGTTCTAACTATGGCTACACCTTC. Translation: CASSERTGSNYGYTF.

This clonotype has at least ten counts. V and J are TRBV29-1 and TRBJ2-7, with D perhaps TRBD1 (5 bases). V was clipped by 4 bases and J by 6 bases, with 16 bases between them. CDR1 and CDR2 from the germline V gene are SQVTM and ANQGSEA. CDR3 length equals 13 residues. CDR3 in amino acids: CSVAGHLTGEQYF. The CDR3 coding sequence is TGCAGCGTTGCAGGGCACCTGACTGGCGAGCAGTACTTC.

The gene calls are TRBV3-1 and TRBJ2-4, with D possibly TRBD1 on 7 matching bases. The DNA matches TRBJ2-7 better at its end, which makes the J call doubtful. This CDR3 contains 15 residues. Per the germline V gene, CDR1 is LGHDT and CDR2 is YNNKEL (reference sequence). The CDR3 sequence: CASSRSGQRAYEQYF. CDR3 nucleotides: TGTGCCAGCAGCCGCTCGGGACAGCGGGCTTACGAGCAGTACTTC.

The rearrangement links TRBV20-1 to TRBJ2-7; no clear D. Deletions cut 0 bases from V and 2 bases from J, with 11 bases between. The CDR3 runs to 14 residues. Looked up from germline, CDR1 is DFQATT and CDR2 is SNEGSKA (reference sequence). The CDR3: CSARDPRSTYEQYF. The DNA for the CDR3 is TGCAGTGCTAGAGATCCAAGAAGTACCTACGAGCAGTACTTC.

As for this clonotype: The junction differs from germline at one of its ends, possibly a read error. This rearrangement joins TRBV6-1 to TRBJ1-5, with D uncertain. Germline CDR1 reads MNHNS; CDR2 reads SASEGT. This CDR3 contains 13 residues. CDR3 coding DNA: TGTGCCAGTAGTGAATCACAAAATCAGCCCCAGCATTTT. This sequence encodes CASSESQNQPQHF.

The J gene is TRBJ2-5, the V gene TRBV6-5; D perhaps matches TRBD2 (6 bases). This CDR3 region has 14 residues. CDR1 MNHEY and CDR2 SVGAGI come from the germline V gene. With 2 bases removed from V and 5 bases from J, the gap between germline ends came to 12 bases. For the CDR3, the DNA is TGTGCCAGCAGTTACAGTACTAGCTCCGAGACCCAGTACTTC. Its protein is CASSYSTSSETQYF.

V and J are TRBV29-1 and TRBJ2-4; 7 bases agree with TRBD1. The J segment lost 8 bases and the V segment lost 3 bases, leaving 10 bases of the junction unmatched. This CDR3 spans 14 amino acids. CDR1 SQVTM and CDR2 ANQGSEA come from the germline V gene. CDR3 sequence: CSVEEAGGGYIQYF. CDR3 nucleotides: TGCAGCGTTGAGGAGGCAGGGGGTGGTTACATTCAGTACTTC.

This rearrangement joins TRBV3-1 to TRBJ1-2, with 10 bases identical to TRBD1. The V gene's germline CDR1 is LGHDT and CDR2 YNNKEL (reference sequence). V gave up 7 bases and J gave up 4 bases; unmatched junction bases: 3. The CDR3 totals 13 residues. CDR3 loop: CASTRQGAYGYTF. The CDR3 region has the DNA TGTGCCAGCACCCGACAGGGGGCCTATGGCTACACCTTC.

The chain has TRBV7-2 and TRBJ2-5; no clear D. Germline V lookup: CDR1 SGHTA, CDR2 FQGNSA. This CDR3 region has 13 residues. V lost 5 bases to trimming and J lost 5 bases, with 12 bases between them. The CDR3: CASSRRLEETQYF. CDR3 nucleotides: TGTGCCAGCAGCAGGAGATTAGAGGAGACCCAGTACTTC.

This chain joins TRBV6-5 and TRBJ2-1, with D perhaps TRBD1 or TRBD2 (5 bases each). Germline values: CDR1 MNHEY, CDR2 SVGAGI. This CDR3 has 18 amino acids. V was cut by 0 bases and J by 7 bases, with 22 bases left in between. The CDR3 DNA is TGTGCCAGCAGTTACTCGAGGGGTGCTGGCTATCGGTTGAATGAGCAGTTCTTC. Its translation: CASSYSRGAGYRLNEQFF.

The gene calls are TRBV25-1 and TRBJ1-2; D is perhaps TRBD1 (6 bases). The V and J ends lost 3 bases and 4 bases respectively, with 15 bases between them. The V gene's germline CDR1 is MGHDK and CDR2 SYGVNS. This CDR3 is built from 15 residues. CDR3 in DNA: TGTGCCAGCAGTGACCCCGGGACATCTCGCTATGGCTACACCTTC. Amino acids: CASSDPGTSRYGYTF.

The rearrangement uses TRBV11-2 and TRBJ2-6, with D tentatively TRBD1 or TRBD2 (5 bases each). Germline assignment: CDR1 SGHAT and CDR2 FQNNGV. The germline V and J ends were trimmed by 5 bases and 0 bases, with 14 bases remaining between them. There are 17 residues in the CDR3. CDR3 protein: CASSPEVGVSGANVLTF. The CDR3 coding sequence is TGTGCCAGCAGCCCAGAGGTGGGGGTCTCTGGGGCCAACGTCCTGACTTTC.

Regarding this clonotype: At one end, the junction sequence differs from germline, possibly due to a read error. The CDR3: CDSSFRESYEQYF. In DNA form, the CDR3 reads TGTGACAGCAGCTTCAGGGAATCCTACGAGCAGTACTTC. This rearrangement joins TRBV5-6 to TRBJ2-7; D may be TRBD1 (5 bases). Germline V gene data show CDR1 as SGHDT and CDR2 as YYEEEE. This CDR3 comprises 13 residues.

The chain links TRBV20-1 to TRBJ1-2; TRBD1 might be the D (6 bases). Germline V lookup: CDR1 DFQATT, CDR2 SNEGSKA (reference sequence). This CDR3 region has 15 residues. CDR3 nucleotide sequence: TGCAGCCTAACACTGACGGACAGTTTTACGGGGGGCTACACCTTC. Residues: CSLTLTDSFTGGYTF.

This clonotype turned up a few times. V and J are TRBV20-1 and TRBJ2-5, with D possibly being TRBD2 (7 bases). Trimming left V 3 bases short and J 5 bases short, with 19 bases between. Germline CDR1 is DFQATT and CDR2 is SNEGSKA (reference sequence). This CDR3 is 15 amino acids long. CDR3 sequence reads: CSASLLGGVKETQYF. The CDR3 nucleotides are TGCAGTGCTAGTCTACTAGGGGGGGTTAAGGAGACCCAGTACTTC.

As to this clonotype: The junction departs from germline at one end; a sequencing error may be responsible. J is TRBJ2-7 and V is TRBV4-3, with D tentatively TRBD1 (5 bases). CDR1 LGHNA and CDR2 YSLEER come from the germline V gene. The CDR3 length is 17 residues. The CDR3 spells CAGSQVVNRYNPYEQYF. CDR3 DNA sequence: TGCGCCGGCAGCCAAGTCGTAAACAGGTATAATCCCTACGAGCAGTACTTC.

This clonotype has more than one count but fewer than ten. The J gene is TRBJ2-7, the V gene TRBV7-2; D is uncertain. The CDR3 loop spans 14 amino acids. CDR1 is SGHTA and CDR2 is FQGNSA in the germline V gene. V lost 4 bases to trimming and J lost 0 bases, with 10 bases between them. The CDR3 loop is CASSSSDLSYEQYF. Written as DNA, the CDR3 is TGTGCCAGCAGCTCCTCAGACCTCTCCTACGAGCAGTACTTC.

This chain uses TRBV6-5 with TRBJ2-1, with 7 bases that match TRBD1. Germline CDR1 is MNHEY and CDR2 is SVGAGI. Germline trimming cut 5 bases from V and 7 bases from J; bases unmatched to any gene: 8. The CDR3 is 14 residues long. CDR3 loop: CASSAGTELNEQFF. CDR3 DNA sequence: TGTGCCAGCAGTGCCGGGACAGAATTAAATGAGCAGTTCTTC.

This chain connects TRBV20-1 to TRBJ2-3; TRBD2 matches 10 bases. The CDR3 extends over 14 amino acids. V gave up 3 bases and J gave up 7 bases; unmatched junction bases: 7. Germline V CDR1 and CDR2: DFQATT, SNEGSKA (reference sequence). DNA of the CDR3: TGCAGTGCTAGTACAGCGGGGGGGCTTAATACGCAGTATTTT. This encodes CSASTAGGLNTQYF.